This T cell receptor beta chain was identified in a study of CXCR3-negative and CXCR3-positive naive CD8 T cells. CD45RO-CCR7+CD27+CD95- marked naive CD8+ T cells. All TRB cDNA libraries came from 5' RACE performed with UMI labels. TCRdb re-called the 5' RACE reads and catalogs CDR3 proteins one per entry, DNA excluded. The table counts some 150,000 distinct CDR3 sequences; 0.4% to 0.45% lies in the top ten. Study results and caveats: Memory cells diverged, while naive CXCR3-positive and CXCR3-negative cells had similar TRBV-TRBJ usage. More hydrophobic TRB CDR3s were found in CXCR3-positive naive cells than in CXCR3-negative naive cells. Both naive subsets had comparably high diversity; memory CD8+ cells much lower.

A note on this clonotype: As yet, its antigen is unknown.

Looked up from germline, CDR1 is SQVTM and CDR2 is ANQGSEA. This CDR3 is built from 11 residues. Sequenced: naive CXCR3+ CD8+ T cells from blood. The sample's subset: CD45RO-CCR7+CD27+CD95- naive CD8+ T cells expressing CXCR3 (TNR3+). The chain carries TRBV29-1 and TRBJ2-2. This TCR came from a human donor in good health. Some clones in this sample may be carry-over from other donors' samples. CDR3 region: CSVDTTGELFF.